The 2 T cell receptor beta chains reported below all come from one sample, sequenced in a study of cytotoxic CD8 clonotypes in ibrutinib-treated CLL. Sequencing used immunoSEQ multiplex PCR; TCRdb keeps in-frame clones, though not all of them. This sample yields 300,000 to 350,000 clones, of which 70% to 80% are seen a single time; over 6.5% belongs to the top ten. Sequencing used PBMCs, obtained before ibrutinib treatment. These receptors all stem from a human donor with chronic lymphocytic leukemia.

In its sample, this clone was seen a few times. V is TRBV11-2 and J is TRBJ2-7; no clear D gene. Trimming took off 1 base at V and 5 bases at J, with 6 bases between the two ends. Looked up from germline, CDR1 is SGHAT and CDR2 is FQNNGV. This CDR3 spans 12 amino acids. CDR3 amino acids: CASSLVAHEQYF. DNA for the CDR3: TGTGCCAGCAGCTTAGTTGCCCACGAGCAGTACTTC. Full variable domain (outside the CDR3, taken from reference TRBV11-2 and TRBJ2-7): EAGVAQSPRYKIIEKRQSVAFWCNPISGHATLYWYQQILGQGPKLLIQFQNNGVVDDSQLPKDRFSAERLKGVDSTLKIQPAKLEDSAVYLCASSLVAHEQYFGPGTRLTVT.

The genes are TRBV7-2 and TRBJ2-7; 7 nucleotides line up with TRBD2. J lost 5 bases, V lost 0 bases, and 7 bases had no gene match. Germline loops: CDR1 SGHTA, CDR2 FQGNSA. The CDR3 is made up of 15 amino acids. The CDR3 nucleotides read TGTGCCAGCAGCTTAGCGGAGGGAGGGTGGCACGAGCAGTACTTC. As protein: CASSLAEGGWHEQYF.